This T cell receptor (beta chain) was recovered during a study of shared clonotypes between healthy human individuals. Notes on the study in general: Read depth was anticipated to influence clonotype sharing among donors.

To note about this clone: Its specificity is unknown.

Recent acute infections and vaccinations were absent in the healthy HIV-negative adult donors. Deep was the level used in running the assay. Repertoires were generated with immunoSEQ multiplex PCR, while TCRdb's copy carries only in-frame clones and drops some. The sample records under 600,000 clones, about 79% being singletons. The trim removed 4 bases at V and 0 bases at J, leaving 4 bases unmatched. There are 16 residues in the CDR3. The germline V gene encodes CDR1 MGHDK and CDR2 SYGVNS. The V and J genes are TRBV25-1 and TRBJ2-1; 9 bases align to TRBD2. The sequenced material came from PBMCs. The sequence was collected from a woman aged 40 to 49 in good health. Some clones in this sample may be carry-over from other donors' samples. The CDR3 DNA reads as TGTGCCAGCAGTGTAAGCGGGAGGAGCTCCTACAATGAGCAGTTCTTC. Translating it yields CASSVSGRSSYNEQFF.